Listed below are T cell receptor beta chains from one sample, sequenced in a study of vaccination and CD4 T cells after COVID-19. One entry per CDR3 protein, called by TCRdb with MiXCR from the PCR reads. Found here are some 9,100 distinct CDR3 sequences, about half of them singletons; the top ten hold about 15%. Their cognate antigens are unknown. Specimen: CD4+ T cells from blood, cultured in vitro. The source of these receptors is a human donor in good health. The CDR3 runs from the conserved cysteine through the conserved F or W. The D gene is left open where the match is weak. Where a row states a size, it is once, few, many or the class of an expanded clone; other rows omit it.

J gene | V gene | clone size | D gene | CDR3 protein | CDR3 DNA
TRBJ1-6 | TRBV7-9 | - | - | CASSLADWGARGYSPLHF | TGTGCCAGCAGCTTAGCGGACTGGGGGGCTAGGGGTTATTCACCCCTCCACTTT
TRBJ2-7 | TRBV20-1 | few | TRBD2 | CSAQGRGLAYEQYF | TGCAGTGCTCAAGGACGGGGACTAGCCTACGAGCAGTACTTC
TRBJ1-4 | TRBV20-1 | few | - | CSALKGRLHEKLFF | TGCAGTGCCCTCAAGGGCCGATTACATGAAAAACTGTTTTTT
TRBJ1-2 | TRBV12-5 | - | TRBD1 | CASGLTGGNYGYTF | TGTGCTAGTGGTTTGACAGGGGGCAACTATGGCTACACCTTC
TRBJ2-7 | TRBV2 | - | - | CATRERASYEQYF | TGTGCCACCCGGGAACGGGCCTCCTACGAGCAGTACTTC
TRBJ2-7 | TRBV28 | - | - | CASTKETHTYEQYF | TGTGCCAGCACTAAGGAGACCCACACCTACGAGCAGTACTTC
TRBJ2-7 | TRBV2 | few | - | CASVDLDTSHYEQYF | TGTGCCAGCGTCGACCTGGATACTAGTCACTACGAGCAGTACTTC
TRBJ2-1 | TRBV6-5 | once | TRBD2 | CASSSLAATYNEQFF | TGTGCCAGCAGTTCACTAGCGGCTACCTACAATGAGCAGTTCTTC
TRBJ1-2 | TRBV25-1 | - | - | CATTISGYGYTF | TGTGCCACCACCATTAGTGGCTATGGCTACACCTTC
TRBJ1-2 | TRBV4-1 | - | - | CASIQDLAYGYTF | TGCGCCAGCATCCAAGATCTCGCCTATGGCTACACCTTC
TRBJ1-2 | TRBV10-3 | few | TRBD1 | CAISQNGQGNYGYTF | TGTGCCATCAGTCAAAACGGACAGGGTAACTATGGCTACACCTTC
TRBJ2-2 | TRBV20-1 | - | TRBD2 | CSARALGLENTGELFF | TGCAGTGCTAGAGCATTGGGACTAGAGAACACCGGGGAGCTGTTTTTT
TRBJ2-1 | TRBV15 | - | TRBD1 | CATSWGQGRVEQFF | TGTGCCACCAGCTGGGGACAGGGGAGGGTGGAGCAGTTCTTC
TRBJ1-1 | TRBV28 | - | - | CASSPYRDGWNTEAFF | TGTGCCAGCAGTCCGTACAGGGACGGATGGAACACTGAAGCTTTCTTT
TRBJ2-7 | TRBV2 | - | - | CASSGDGSEQYF | TGTGCCAGCAGTGGAGACGGCAGTGAGCAGTACTTC
TRBJ2-5 | TRBV5-4 | - | TRBD1 | CASSLGTDQETQYF | TGTGCCAGCAGCTTAGGGACAGACCAAGAGACCCAGTACTTC
TRBJ2-3 | TRBV2 | few | TRBD2 | CASSRDYSTDTQYF | TGTGCCAGCAGCCGGGACTATAGCACAGATACGCAGTATTTT
TRBJ1-2 | TRBV19 | few | - | CASTRGGFYGYTF | TGTGCCAGTACCCGTGGTGGGTTCTATGGCTACACCTTC
TRBJ1-2 | TRBV4-3 | once | - | CASSSDPTTNYGYTF | TGCGCCAGCAGCTCGGACCCTACGACTAACTATGGCTACACCTTC
TRBJ2-2 | TRBV6-1 | few | TRBD1 | CASSAGQEATGELFF | TGTGCCAGCAGTGCAGGACAGGAGGCCACCGGGGAGCTGTTTTTT
TRBJ1-3 | TRBV10-3 | few | - | CPRNTIYF | TGCCCCAGGAACACCATATATTTT
TRBJ2-5 | TRBV12-3/TRBV12-4 | few | TRBD2 | CASSLGLALASAQETQYF | TGTGCCAGCAGTTTGGGACTAGCCCTAGCATCAGCCCAAGAGACCCAGTACTTC